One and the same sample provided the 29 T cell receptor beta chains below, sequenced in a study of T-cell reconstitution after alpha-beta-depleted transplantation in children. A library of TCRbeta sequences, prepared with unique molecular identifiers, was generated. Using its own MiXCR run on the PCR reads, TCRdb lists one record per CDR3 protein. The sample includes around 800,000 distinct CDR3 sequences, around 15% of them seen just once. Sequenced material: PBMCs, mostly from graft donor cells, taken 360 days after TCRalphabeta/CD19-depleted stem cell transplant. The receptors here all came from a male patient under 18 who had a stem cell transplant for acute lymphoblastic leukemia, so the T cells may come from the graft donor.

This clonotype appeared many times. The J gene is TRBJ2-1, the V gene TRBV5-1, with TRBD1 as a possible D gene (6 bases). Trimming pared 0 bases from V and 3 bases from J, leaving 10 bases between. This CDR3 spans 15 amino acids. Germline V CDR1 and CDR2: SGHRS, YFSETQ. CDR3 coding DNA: TGCGCCAGCAGCTTGGTAGTACAGGGCTACAATGAGCAGTTCTTC. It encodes CASSLVVQGYNEQFF.

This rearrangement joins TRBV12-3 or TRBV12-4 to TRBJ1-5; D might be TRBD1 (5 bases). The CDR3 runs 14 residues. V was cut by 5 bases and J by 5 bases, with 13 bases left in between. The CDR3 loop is CASSQTGYYQPQHF. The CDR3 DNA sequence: TGTGCCAGCAGTCAAACAGGTTATTATCAGCCCCAGCATTTT.

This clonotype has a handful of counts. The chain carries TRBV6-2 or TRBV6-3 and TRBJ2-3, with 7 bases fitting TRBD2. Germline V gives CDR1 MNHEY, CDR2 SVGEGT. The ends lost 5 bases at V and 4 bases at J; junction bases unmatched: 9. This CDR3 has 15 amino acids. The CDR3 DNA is TGTGCCAGCAGTATAACGGGAGGTCTCCCAGATACGCAGTATTTT. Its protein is CASSITGGLPDTQYF.

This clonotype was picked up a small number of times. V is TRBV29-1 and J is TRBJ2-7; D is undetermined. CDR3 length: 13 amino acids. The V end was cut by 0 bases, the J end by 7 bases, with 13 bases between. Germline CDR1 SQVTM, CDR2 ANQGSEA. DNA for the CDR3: TGCAGCGTTGAAGATATTCGACCTGGGGAGCAGTACTTC. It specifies CSVEDIRPGEQYF.

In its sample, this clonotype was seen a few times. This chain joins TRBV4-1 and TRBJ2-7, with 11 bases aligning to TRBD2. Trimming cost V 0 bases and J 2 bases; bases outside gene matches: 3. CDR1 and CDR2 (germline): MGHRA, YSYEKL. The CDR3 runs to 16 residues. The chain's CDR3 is CASSQDLAGGTYEQYF. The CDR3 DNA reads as TGCGCCAGCAGCCAAGATCTAGCGGGGGGAACCTACGAGCAGTACTTC.

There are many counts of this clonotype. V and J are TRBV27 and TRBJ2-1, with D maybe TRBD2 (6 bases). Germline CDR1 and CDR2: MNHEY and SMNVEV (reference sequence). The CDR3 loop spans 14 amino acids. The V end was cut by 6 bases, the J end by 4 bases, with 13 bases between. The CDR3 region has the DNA TGTGCCAGCAGACCTAGTGGGGGGTACAATGAGCAGTTCTTC. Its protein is CASRPSGGYNEQFF.

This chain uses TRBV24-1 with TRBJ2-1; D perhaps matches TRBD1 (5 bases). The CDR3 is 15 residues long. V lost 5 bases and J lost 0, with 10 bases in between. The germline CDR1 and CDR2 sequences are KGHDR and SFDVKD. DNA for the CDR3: TGTGCCACCAGTGGGGGCACGAGCTCCTACAATGAGCAGTTCTTC. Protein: CATSGGTSSYNEQFF.

The CDR3 is CASSPPFSDSSYNEQFF. DNA of the CDR3: TGTGCCAGCTCACCGCCTTTTTCTGATAGCTCCTACAATGAGCAGTTCTTC. The J gene is TRBJ2-1, the V gene TRBV18; D is uncertain. The germline V and J ends were trimmed by 3 bases and 0 bases, with 15 bases remaining between them. The CDR3 is made up of 17 amino acids. In germline, CDR1 is KGHSH, CDR2 LQKENI.

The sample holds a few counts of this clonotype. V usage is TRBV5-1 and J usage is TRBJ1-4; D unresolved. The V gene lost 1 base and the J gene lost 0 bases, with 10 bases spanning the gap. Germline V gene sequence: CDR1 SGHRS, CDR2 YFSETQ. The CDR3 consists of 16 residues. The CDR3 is CASSLTGLPTNEKLFF. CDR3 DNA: TGCGCCAGCAGCTTGACCGGACTGCCAACTAATGAAAAACTGTTTTTT.

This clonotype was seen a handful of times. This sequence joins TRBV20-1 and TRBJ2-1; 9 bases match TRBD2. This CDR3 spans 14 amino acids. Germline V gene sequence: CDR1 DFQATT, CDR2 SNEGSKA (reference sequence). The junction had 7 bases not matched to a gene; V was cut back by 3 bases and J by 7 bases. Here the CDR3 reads CSARKGLALNEQFF. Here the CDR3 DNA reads TGCAGTGCTAGGAAGGGACTAGCCTTGAATGAGCAGTTCTTC.

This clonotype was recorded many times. The CDR3 loop is CASRRRETGTSGPGVGQYF. The CDR3 bases are TGCGCCAGCAGAAGAAGAGAGACCGGGACTAGCGGCCCTGGTGTCGGGCAGTACTTC. The rearrangement joins TRBV5-1 to TRBJ2-7; 11 bases agree with TRBD2. The V and J ends lost 5 bases and 9 bases, in that order; junction bases with no gene match: 25. CDR1 and CDR2 (germline): SGHRS, YFSETQ. CDR3 length: 19 residues.

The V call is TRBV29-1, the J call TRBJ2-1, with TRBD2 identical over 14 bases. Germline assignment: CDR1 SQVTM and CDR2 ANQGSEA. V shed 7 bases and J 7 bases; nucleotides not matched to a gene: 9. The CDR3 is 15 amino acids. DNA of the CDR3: TGCAGCGCCAAGGGACTAGCGGGAGATTCGAATGAGCAGTTCTTC. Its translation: CSAKGLAGDSNEQFF.

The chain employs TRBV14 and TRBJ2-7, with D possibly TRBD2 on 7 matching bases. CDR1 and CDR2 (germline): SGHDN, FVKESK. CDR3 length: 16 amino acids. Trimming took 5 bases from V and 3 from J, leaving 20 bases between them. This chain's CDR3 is CASSFSQGRAYYEQYF. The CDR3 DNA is TGTGCCAGCAGCTTTTCTCAGGGGAGGGCGTACTACGAGCAGTACTTC.

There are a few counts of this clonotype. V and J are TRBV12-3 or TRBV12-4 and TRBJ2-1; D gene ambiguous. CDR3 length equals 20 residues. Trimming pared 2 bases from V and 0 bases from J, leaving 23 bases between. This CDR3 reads CASSLFSSDVSLFSYNEQFF. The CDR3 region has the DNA TGTGCCAGCAGTTTATTTTCGAGCGATGTTTCTCTATTCTCCTACAATGAGCAGTTCTTC.

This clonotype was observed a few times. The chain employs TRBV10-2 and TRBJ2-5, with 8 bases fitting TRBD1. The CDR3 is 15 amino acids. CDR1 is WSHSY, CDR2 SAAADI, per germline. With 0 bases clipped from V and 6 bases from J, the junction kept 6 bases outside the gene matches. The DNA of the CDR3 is TGCGCCAGCAGTGAGTCTTGGACAGGGAAGAAGACCCAGTACTTC. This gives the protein CASSESWTGKKTQYF.

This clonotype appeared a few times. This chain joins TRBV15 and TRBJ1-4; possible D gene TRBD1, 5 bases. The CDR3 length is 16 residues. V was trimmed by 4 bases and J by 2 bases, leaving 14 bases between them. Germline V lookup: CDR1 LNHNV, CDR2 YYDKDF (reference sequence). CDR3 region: CATSNLRGGTNEKLFF. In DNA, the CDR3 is TGTGCCACCAGCAACCTACGGGGGGGTACTAATGAAAAACTGTTTTTT.

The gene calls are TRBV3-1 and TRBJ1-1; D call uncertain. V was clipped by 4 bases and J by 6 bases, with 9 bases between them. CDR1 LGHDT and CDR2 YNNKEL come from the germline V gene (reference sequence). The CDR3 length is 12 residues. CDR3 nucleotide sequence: TGTGCCAGCAGCCGGTGGAGCTCTGAAGCTTTCTTT. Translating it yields CASSRWSSEAFF.

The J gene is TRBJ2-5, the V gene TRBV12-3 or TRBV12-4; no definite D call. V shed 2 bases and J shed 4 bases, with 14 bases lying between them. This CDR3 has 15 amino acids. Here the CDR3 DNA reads TGTGCCAGCAGTTTATCCCGGATCTTGGCAGAGACCCAGTACTTC. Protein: CASSLSRILAETQYF.

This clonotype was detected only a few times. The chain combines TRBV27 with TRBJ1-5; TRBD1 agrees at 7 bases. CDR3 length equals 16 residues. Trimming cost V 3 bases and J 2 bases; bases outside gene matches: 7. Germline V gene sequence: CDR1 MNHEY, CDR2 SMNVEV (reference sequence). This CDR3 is CASSFRQGAGNQPQHF. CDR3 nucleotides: TGTGCCAGCAGTTTTCGACAGGGCGCGGGCAATCAGCCCCAGCATTTT.

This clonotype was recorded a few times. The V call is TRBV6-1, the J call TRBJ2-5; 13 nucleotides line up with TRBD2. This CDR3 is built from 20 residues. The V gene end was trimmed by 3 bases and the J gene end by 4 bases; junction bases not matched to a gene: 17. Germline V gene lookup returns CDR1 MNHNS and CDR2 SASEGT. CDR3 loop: CASSDLPGTSGILEGETQYF. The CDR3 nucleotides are TGTGCCAGCAGTGATCTTCCCGGGACTAGCGGGATTCTCGAAGGAGAGACCCAGTACTTC.

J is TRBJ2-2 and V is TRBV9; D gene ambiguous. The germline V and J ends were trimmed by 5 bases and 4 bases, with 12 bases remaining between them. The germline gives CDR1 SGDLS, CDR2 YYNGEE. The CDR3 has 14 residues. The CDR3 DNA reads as TGTGCCAGCAGGACCACCCCTGGCACCGGGGAGCTGTTTTTT. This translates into CASRTTPGTGELFF.

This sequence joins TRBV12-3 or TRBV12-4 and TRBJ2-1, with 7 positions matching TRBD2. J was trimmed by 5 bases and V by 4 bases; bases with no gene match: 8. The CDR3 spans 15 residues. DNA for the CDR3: TGTGCCAGCAGTTGGGTCGGGAGGCGAAACAATGAGCAGTTCTTC. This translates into CASSWVGRRNNEQFF.

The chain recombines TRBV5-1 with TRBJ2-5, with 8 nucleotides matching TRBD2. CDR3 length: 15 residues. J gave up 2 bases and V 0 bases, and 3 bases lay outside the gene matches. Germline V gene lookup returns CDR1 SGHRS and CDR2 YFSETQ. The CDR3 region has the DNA TGCGCCAGCAGCTTGGAGCGGGAGAGGCAAGAGACCCAGTACTTC. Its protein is CASSLERERQETQYF.

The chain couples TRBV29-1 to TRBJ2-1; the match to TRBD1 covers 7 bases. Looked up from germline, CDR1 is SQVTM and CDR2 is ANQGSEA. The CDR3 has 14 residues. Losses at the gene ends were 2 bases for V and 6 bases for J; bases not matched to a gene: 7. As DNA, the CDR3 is TGCAGCGTTGAAATGGGAGCAGGGGGCAATGAGCAGTTCTTC. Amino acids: CSVEMGAGGNEQFF.

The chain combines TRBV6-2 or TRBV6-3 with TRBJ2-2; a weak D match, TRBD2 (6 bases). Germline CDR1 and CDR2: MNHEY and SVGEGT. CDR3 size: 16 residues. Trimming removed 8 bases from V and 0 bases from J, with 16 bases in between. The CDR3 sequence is CASRSSAYSNTGELFF. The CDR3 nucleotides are TGTGCCAGCCGTTCTAGCGCCTACTCGAACACCGGGGAGCTGTTTTTT.

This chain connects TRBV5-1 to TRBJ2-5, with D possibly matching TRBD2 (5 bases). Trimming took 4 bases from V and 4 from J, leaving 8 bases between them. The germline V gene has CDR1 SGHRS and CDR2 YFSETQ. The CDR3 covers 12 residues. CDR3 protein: CASSEGRETQYF. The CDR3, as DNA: TGCGCCAGCAGCGAAGGGAGAGAGACCCAGTACTTC.

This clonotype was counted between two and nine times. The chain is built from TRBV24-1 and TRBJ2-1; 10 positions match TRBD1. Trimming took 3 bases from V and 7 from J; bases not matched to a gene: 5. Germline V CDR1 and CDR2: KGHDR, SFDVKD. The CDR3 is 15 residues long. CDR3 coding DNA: TGTGCCACCAGTGATCTACCGGGACAGGGGAATGAGCAGTTCTTC. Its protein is CATSDLPGQGNEQFF.

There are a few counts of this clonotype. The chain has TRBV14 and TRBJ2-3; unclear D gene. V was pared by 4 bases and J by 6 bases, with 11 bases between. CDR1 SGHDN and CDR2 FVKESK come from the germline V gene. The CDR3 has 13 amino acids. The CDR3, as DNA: TGTGCCAGCAGCCCAACTCAGCCGGATACGCAGTATTTT. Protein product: CASSPTQPDTQYF.

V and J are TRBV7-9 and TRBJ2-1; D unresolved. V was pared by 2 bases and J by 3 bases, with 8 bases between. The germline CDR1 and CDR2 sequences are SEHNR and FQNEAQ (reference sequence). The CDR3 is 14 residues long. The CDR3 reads CASSLLIDYNEQFF. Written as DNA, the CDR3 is TGTGCCAGCAGCTTATTAATAGACTACAATGAGCAGTTCTTC.